This T cell receptor (beta chain) was sequenced for a study of tumor and adjacent non-tumor tissue in lung cancer. Regarding the study as a whole: Tumor TCR diversity, when higher, was linked to shorter survival.

TCRbeta libraries were built with three rounds of nested PCR, modified from ARM-PCR. TCRdb redid the calling of the multiplex PCR reads with MiXCR, one entry per CDR3 protein. The top ten clones hold 15% to 20% of a sample with under 150,000 distinct CDR3 sequences, roughly 70% of them seen once. No cell sorting was done before RNA was extracted from the tissue. This CDR3 comprises 17 residues. With 9 bases removed from V and 2 bases from J, the gap between germline ends came to 24 bases. From germline, CDR1 is SGHNT and CDR2 YENEEA. Notes on this clonotype: Its antigen is undetermined.

The TCR sequence derives from a man aged 55 to 70 with small cell lung cancer. Sequences were obtained from lung tumor tissue. The J gene is TRBJ2-3, the V gene TRBV11-3, with D maybe TRBD2 (6 bases). The DNA of the CDR3 is TGTGCCAGTAGCGGAGCAGAGAGCGGTTCCCCCACAGATACGCAGTATTTT. This encodes CASSGAESGSPTDTQYF. The variable domain in full, completed from reference TRBV11-3 and TRBJ2-3, reads EAGVVQSPRYKIIEKKQPVAFWCNPISGHNTLYWYLQNLGQGPELLIRYENEEAVDDSQLPKDRFSAERLKGVDSTLKIQPAELGDSAVYLCASSGAESGSPTDTQYFGPGTRLTVL.